The 11 T cell receptor beta chains listed next were all sequenced from one sample in a study of cytomegalovirus exposure and HLA in healthy donors (dated by TCRdb to 2015 to 2018). Libraries were constructed by the immunoSEQ multiplex PCR assay. TCRdb holds this immuneACCESS table with in-frame rearrangements only. Some clones are missing; in checked studies, unresolved V genes explain under half, and the rest has no known cause. Recorded for this sample are some 120,000 clones; over 75% of them occurred a single time. The ten biggest clones cover roughly 1.9% of the sample. Sequencing input: PBMCs. The receptor source for this set is a woman in her 30s in good health and CMV-seronegative.

This chain joins TRBV30 and TRBJ2-4, with D unclear. Germline V gene sequence: CDR1 GTSNPN, CDR2 SVGIG (reference sequence). The V gene lost 0 bases and the J gene lost 0 bases, with 6 bases spanning the gap. The CDR3 is 14 amino acids. The CDR3 protein is CAWSVSVAKNIQYF. CDR3 nucleotides: TGTGCCTGGAGTGTCAGTGTAGCCAAAAACATTCAGTACTTC.

V gene TRBV7-9 combines with J gene TRBJ1-1; 9 bases map to TRBD1. CDR3 length: 15 amino acids. The ends lost 5 bases at V and 7 bases at J; junction bases unmatched: 11. Germline V CDR1 and CDR2: SEHNR, FQNEAQ (reference sequence). The CDR3 coding sequence is TGTGCCAGCAGCCCACGGGGACAGGGAGACTTTGAAGCTTTCTTT. This encodes CASSPRGQGDFEAFF.

The chain joins TRBV7-6 to TRBJ1-1; weak D call: TRBD1 (6 bases). V lost 3 bases to trimming and J lost 1 base, with 21 bases between them. The CDR3 spans 18 residues. Germline CDR1 and CDR2: SGHVS and FNYEAQ. This chain's CDR3 is CASSLTGAGNSRNTEAFF. Here the CDR3 DNA reads TGTGCCAGCAGCTTGACAGGCGCCGGAAATTCGAGGAACACTGAAGCTTTCTTT.

This chain connects TRBV18 to TRBJ2-5; weak D call: TRBD2 (7 bases). Per the germline V gene, CDR1 is KGHSH and CDR2 is LQKENI. The V gene lost 4 bases and the J gene lost 2 bases, with 11 bases spanning the gap. The CDR3 loop spans 14 amino acids. The CDR3 bases are TGTGCCAGCTCACGGCGGGGGCAACAAGAGACCCAGTACTTC. Protein: CASSRRGQQETQYF.

The rearrangement uses TRBV9 and TRBJ2-3; 9 nucleotides align to TRBD2. Trimming at V came to 4 bases and at J to 4 bases, leaving 13 bases not matched to a gene. The CDR3 loop spans 17 amino acids. Germline assignment: CDR1 SGDLS and CDR2 YYNGEE. CDR3 bases: TGTGCCAGCAGCTTACTATCCGGGACTAGCCGCCCAGATACGCAGTATTTT. Translating it yields CASSLLSGTSRPDTQYF.

The chain links TRBV7-2 to TRBJ2-7; 9 nucleotides align to TRBD1. There are 14 residues in the CDR3. The V gene end was trimmed by 5 bases and the J gene end by 9 bases; junction bases not matched to a gene: 11. Germline loops: CDR1 SGHTA, CDR2 FQGNSA. The CDR3 loop reads CASSPSPGQGSQYF. The CDR3 coding sequence is TGTGCCAGCAGCCCCTCCCCGGGACAGGGTTCGCAGTACTTC.

CDR3 sequence reads: CASSPRRTVNTEAFF. The CDR3, as DNA: TGTGCCAGCAGCCCCCGGAGGACGGTGAACACTGAAGCTTTCTTT. This chain joins TRBV11-3 and TRBJ1-1; D gene uncertain. CDR3 length: 15 amino acids. The V gene's germline CDR1 is SGHNT and CDR2 YENEEA. Trimming cost V 5 bases and J 0 bases, with 13 bases left between them.

In DNA, the CDR3 is TGTGCCAGCAGTCATCTGAGCCCTAACACTGAAGCTTTCTTT. Translation: CASSHLSPNTEAFF. The J gene is TRBJ1-1, the V gene TRBV27; D remains ambiguous. Trimming left V 5 bases short and J 2 bases short, with 12 bases between. Germline-derived CDR1 and CDR2 are MNHEY and SMNVEV (reference sequence). The CDR3 has 14 amino acids.

This chain joins TRBV20-1 and TRBJ1-1, with 9 bases aligning to TRBD1. The V segment lost 5 bases and the J segment 12 bases; nucleotides outside the gene matches: 7. CDR1 DFQATT and CDR2 SNEGSKA come from the germline V gene (reference sequence). The CDR3 contains 11 residues. CDR3 residues: CSAGGQGRTFF. CDR3 in DNA: TGCAGTGCTGGTGGACAGGGGCGAACTTTCTTT.

This clone occurred a few times. The chain links TRBV5-1 to TRBJ2-3; possibly TRBD1 for D (5 bases). Trimming cost V 5 bases and J 5 bases, with 12 bases left between them. From germline, CDR1 is SGHRS and CDR2 YFSETQ. CDR3 length: 13 amino acids. The CDR3 loop is CASSPTAGDTQYF. In nucleotides, the CDR3 is TGCGCCAGCAGTCCGACAGCCGGAGATACGCAGTATTTT. The entire variable domain, with the rest obtained from reference TRBV5-1 and TRBJ2-3, is as follows: KAGVTQTPRYLIKTRGQQVTLSCSPISGHRSVSWYQQTPGQGLQFLFEYFSETQRNKGNFPGRFSGRQFSNSRSEMNVSTLELGDSALYLCASSPTAGDTQYFGPGTRLTVL.

This sequence joins TRBV18 and TRBJ2-1; D is possibly TRBD2 (6 bases). V gave up 0 bases and J gave up 3 bases, with 12 bases separating them. The CDR3 sequence is 16 residues long. The V gene's germline CDR1 is KGHSH and CDR2 LQKENI. The CDR3 region is CASSPPYGGSYNEQFF. Here the CDR3 DNA reads TGTGCCAGCTCACCACCGTACGGGGGTAGCTACAATGAGCAGTTCTTC.